The 25 T cell receptor beta chains reported below all come from one sample, sequenced in a study of response to subunit inactivated influenza vaccine. TCRdb redid the calling of the RT-PCR reads with MiXCR, one entry per CDR3 protein. The sample yields more than 450,000 distinct CDR3 sequences, 6.5% to 8% seen once. The sequencing used PBMCs from blood, collected less than 30 months after vaccination. These TCRs come from a man aged 45 to 70 who received an inactivated influenza vaccine.

This chain uses TRBV7-8 with TRBJ2-3, with D unclear. Deletions cut 0 bases from V and 1 base from J, with 11 bases between. There are 16 residues in the CDR3. From germline, CDR1 is SGHVS and CDR2 FQNEAQ. The CDR3 region is CASSLASNSRTDTQYF. The CDR3 DNA reads TGTGCCAGCAGCTTAGCGTCAAACTCACGCACAGATACGCAGTATTTT. Full variable domain (rest looked up from reference TRBV7-8 and TRBJ2-3): GAGVSQSPRYKVAKRGQDVALRCDPISGHVSLFWYQQALGQGPEFLTYFQNEAQLDKSGLPSDRFFAERPEGSVSTLKIQRTQQEDSAVYLCASSLASNSRTDTQYFGPGTRLTVL.

This clonotype was observed a few times. This chain uses TRBV6-2 or TRBV6-3 with TRBJ1-2; tentative D call: TRBD1 (5 bases). The length of the CDR3 is 13 residues. Trimming stripped 2 bases from V and 8 bases from J, with 12 bases between. Germline V lookup: CDR1 MNHEY, CDR2 SVGEGT. CDR3 coding DNA: TGTGCCAGCAGTTACGTCGGGGCCTTCGGCTACACCTTC. Translated: CASSYVGAFGYTF.

This clonotype has a handful of counts. The genes are TRBV5-5 and TRBJ1-5, with D possibly matching TRBD1 (6 bases). V was pared by 4 bases and J by 8 bases, with 13 bases between. In germline, CDR1 is SGHKS, CDR2 YYEKEE (reference sequence). The CDR3 spans 13 residues. The CDR3 loop is CASSPGAAEPQHF. CDR3 coding DNA: TGTGCCAGCAGCCCGGGGGCTGCGGAGCCCCAGCATTTT. Filled out from reference TRBV5-5 and TRBJ1-5, the complete variable domain reads DAGVTQSPTHLIKTRGQQVTLRCSPISGHKSVSWYQQVLGQGPQFIFQYYEKEERGRGNFPDRFSARQFPNYSSELNVNALLLGDSALYLCASSPGAAEPQHFGDGTRLSIL.

This clonotype was counted at least ten times. The V call is TRBV6-5, the J call TRBJ2-3; TRBD1 or TRBD2 may be the D gene (5 bases each). Trimming removed 2 bases at V and 6 bases at J, with 12 bases between. Germline V gene data show CDR1 as MNHEY and CDR2 as SVGAGI. The CDR3 runs to 14 residues. CDR3 residues: CASSYRGVGDTQYF. The CDR3, as DNA: TGTGCCAGCAGTTACAGAGGGGTTGGGGATACGCAGTATTTT.

This clonotype was observed a few times. In nucleotides, the CDR3 is TGTGCCAGCAGTTTACAAGGGAACGAGCAGTACTTC. This encodes CASSLQGNEQYF. The chain employs TRBV12-3 or TRBV12-4 and TRBJ2-7; D is unresolved. This CDR3 has 12 amino acids. The V gene lost 2 bases and the J gene lost 5 bases, with 7 bases spanning the gap.

In this sample, this clonotype turned up many times. The chain links TRBV5-1 to TRBJ2-7; D may be TRBD1 (6 bases). Trimming removed 4 bases at V and 4 bases at J, with 6 bases between. The CDR3 consists of 11 residues. The germline V gene has CDR1 SGHRS and CDR2 YFSETQ. The DNA of the CDR3 is TGCGCCAGCAGCGGACAGTACGAGCAGTACTTC. It translates to CASSGQYEQYF.

There are many counts of this clonotype. The J gene is TRBJ1-5, the V gene TRBV28; the D gene is possibly TRBD1 (5 bases). Trimming left V 2 bases short and J 4 bases short, with 12 bases between. CDR3 length: 15 amino acids. Germline loops: CDR1 MDHEN, CDR2 SYDVKM. CDR3 loop: CASSLVFGGNQPQHF. For the CDR3, the DNA is TGTGCCAGCAGTTTAGTCTTCGGGGGGAATCAGCCCCAGCATTTT.

J is TRBJ2-4 and V is TRBV7-2; D gene unclear. In germline, CDR1 is SGHTA, CDR2 FQGNSA. V was cut by 0 bases and J by 2 bases, with 11 bases left in between. The CDR3 extends over 16 amino acids. The CDR3 loop reads CASSLAGIQTKNIQYF. In nucleotides, the CDR3 is TGTGCCAGCAGCTTAGCGGGGATTCAAACCAAAAACATTCAGTACTTC.

In this sample, this clonotype turned up a few times. The chain combines TRBV15 with TRBJ2-1, with D tentatively TRBD2 (5 bases). The CDR3 is 15 amino acids. CDR1 and CDR2 from the germline V gene are LNHNV and YYDKDF (reference sequence). The V gene lost 4 bases and the J gene lost 7 bases, with 17 bases spanning the gap. The CDR3 sequence is CATSTGPAGDNEQFF. For the CDR3, the DNA is TGTGCCACCAGCACCGGACCGGCCGGGGATAATGAGCAGTTCTTC.

This clonotype has more than one count but fewer than ten. The chain couples TRBV12-3 or TRBV12-4 to TRBJ2-2; TRBD1 might be the D (6 bases). V lost 7 bases to trimming and J lost 5 bases, with 14 bases between them. This CDR3 contains 14 residues. CDR3 protein: CASNSGERTGELFF. The DNA of the CDR3 is TGTGCCAGCAATTCAGGGGAGCGTACCGGGGAGCTGTTTTTT.

This clonotype showed up just a few times. Being one base from a much bigger clone, this may be a read error. The V call is TRBV2, the J call TRBJ2-5, with D unresolved. Germline CDR1 reads SNHLY; CDR2 reads FYNNEI. V was pared by 4 bases and J by 2 bases, with 8 bases between. The CDR3 extends over 13 amino acids. The CDR3 region has the DNA TGTGCCAGCAGTGTCGAACGGCAAGAGACCCAGTACTTC. It translates to CASSVERQETQYF. The whole variable domain, filled in from reference TRBV2 and TRBJ2-5, reads EPEVTQTPSHQVTQMGQEVILRCVPISNHLYFYWYRQILGQKVEFLVSFYNNEISEKSEIFDDQFSVERPDGSNFTLKIRSTKLEDSAMYFCASSVERQETQYFGPGTRLLVL.

The DNA for the CDR3 is TGTGCCAGCTCACCAGGCGTCGGTTTGTCTTCACCCCTCCACTTT. Its translation: CASSPGVGLSSPLHF. The chain carries TRBV18 and TRBJ1-6, with D uncertain. V was pared by 2 bases and J by 9 bases, with 14 bases between. CDR1 is KGHSH, CDR2 LQKENI, per germline. The CDR3 has 15 residues.

J is TRBJ1-2 and V is TRBV7-9; 9 bases match TRBD1. V shed 5 bases and J 8 bases; nucleotides not matched to a gene: 6. Per the germline V gene, CDR1 is SEHNR and CDR2 is FQNEAQ (reference sequence). This CDR3 contains 13 residues. CDR3 bases: TGTGCCAGCAGCCGGCCGGGACAGGGAGGCTACACCTTC. Translated: CASSRPGQGGYTF.

This clonotype has at least ten counts. The rearrangement links TRBV12-3 or TRBV12-4 to TRBJ2-1; 8 bases are a match to TRBD2. With V trimmed by 6 bases and J by 1 base, 5 bases remained unmatched. The CDR3 is 15 residues long. CDR3: CASRVSGSSYNEQFF. CDR3 nucleotide sequence: TGTGCCAGCAGGGTCAGCGGGAGTTCCTACAATGAGCAGTTCTTC.

The sample holds many counts of this clonotype. The chain is built from TRBV29-1 and TRBJ1-1; 7 bases are shared with TRBD1. The J segment lost 1 base and the V segment lost 2 bases, leaving 13 bases of the junction unmatched. Germline V gives CDR1 SQVTM, CDR2 ANQGSEA. This CDR3 has 17 residues. CDR3 sequence: CSVENPYRGRGNTEAFF. The DNA of the CDR3 is TGCAGCGTTGAAAACCCTTACAGGGGTCGCGGGAACACTGAAGCTTTCTTT.

This clonotype turned up a few times. The genes are TRBV7-8 and TRBJ2-7; 10 nucleotides line up with TRBD2. The germline V gene encodes CDR1 SGHVS and CDR2 FQNEAQ. The CDR3 has 15 amino acids. Trimming removed 2 bases from V and 7 bases from J; junction bases left unmatched: 8. The CDR3 DNA sequence: TGTGCCAGCAGCTTACTCCTCGGACTAGCGGCAGAGCAGTACTTC. As protein: CASSLLLGLAAEQYF.

Ten or more counts support this clonotype. V gene TRBV3-1 combines with J gene TRBJ1-5; no reliable D call. CDR3 length: 9 residues. Germline V CDR1 and CDR2: LGHDT, YNNKEL (reference sequence). The germline V and J ends were trimmed by 4 bases and 11 bases, with 3 bases remaining between them. The CDR3 coding sequence is TGTGCCAGCAGCCGATCCCAGCATTTT. It yields the protein CASSRSQHF. The complete variable domain, with remaining parts taken from reference TRBV3-1 and TRBJ1-5, reads DTAVSQTPKYLVTQMGNDKSIKCEQNLGHDTMYWYKQDSKKFLKIMFSYNNKELIINETVPNRFSPKSPDKAHLNLHINSLELGDSAVYFCASSRSQHFGDGTRLSIL.

This clonotype appeared many times. The chain couples TRBV2 to TRBJ2-2, with no clear D. The germline V gene has CDR1 SNHLY and CDR2 FYNNEI. This CDR3 contains 13 residues. Trimming removed 6 bases at V and 7 bases at J, with 12 bases between. This chain's CDR3 is CASSLDGVGELFF. CDR3 coding DNA: TGTGCCAGCAGCTTGGATGGTGTCGGGGAGCTGTTTTTT. The full variable domain, completed using reference TRBV2 and TRBJ2-2, is EPEVTQTPSHQVTQMGQEVILRCVPISNHLYFYWYRQILGQKVEFLVSFYNNEISEKSEIFDDQFSVERPDGSNFTLKIRSTKLEDSAMYFCASSLDGVGELFFGEGSRLTVL.

This clonotype was seen ten or more times. The chain employs TRBV10-3 and TRBJ1-4; no clear D gene. Germline loops: CDR1 ENHRY, CDR2 SYGVKD. The CDR3 sequence is 13 residues long. The V end was cut by 6 bases, the J end by 8 bases, with 13 bases between. This CDR3 reads CAIRGVAGEKLFF. The CDR3 DNA is TGTGCCATCAGGGGAGTGGCTGGCGAAAAACTGTTTTTT.

This clonotype has a count of ten or more. This chain uses TRBV7-8 with TRBJ2-2; 7 nucleotides agree with TRBD1. V lost 5 bases and J lost 3; bases outside the gene matches: 9. Germline V gene lookup returns CDR1 SGHVS and CDR2 FQNEAQ. The CDR3 runs to 16 residues. The CDR3 sequence is CASSRQGLLYTGELFF. DNA for the CDR3: TGTGCCAGCAGCCGACAGGGTTTGTTGTACACCGGGGAGCTGTTTTTT.

This clonotype was detected only a few times. The rearrangement joins TRBV18 to TRBJ1-1; 8 nucleotides agree with TRBD1. Germline CDR1 is KGHSH and CDR2 is LQKENI. Trimming took 3 bases from V and 7 from J; bases not matched to a gene: 4. The CDR3 is made up of 13 amino acids. Here the CDR3 reads CASSPDRAVEAFF. In nucleotides, the CDR3 is TGTGCCAGCTCACCGGACAGGGCGGTTGAAGCTTTCTTT.

This clonotype was seen at least ten times. This chain joins TRBV3-1 and TRBJ2-3; the D gene is possibly TRBD2 (5 bases). CDR1 and CDR2 (germline): LGHDT, YNNKEL (reference sequence). V was trimmed by 4 bases and J by 6 bases, leaving 11 bases between them. The CDR3 is 13 residues long. The CDR3 protein is CASSPALADTQYF. Here the CDR3 DNA reads TGTGCCAGCAGCCCAGCCTTAGCGGATACGCAGTATTTT.

This clonotype was seen many times. V and J are TRBV20-1 and TRBJ2-1; the match to TRBD2 covers 10 bases. The germline gives CDR1 DFQATT, CDR2 SNEGSKA (reference sequence). This CDR3 comprises 14 residues. J was trimmed by 6 bases and V by 3 bases; bases with no gene match: 5. The chain's CDR3 is CSARLVAGGNEQFF. The CDR3 coding sequence is TGCAGTGCTAGGCTTGTAGCGGGAGGCAATGAGCAGTTCTTC.

The chain couples TRBV7-9 to TRBJ1-4; D uncertain. Trimming shortened V by 1 base and J by 0 bases, and 9 bases separated the two germline ends. The CDR3 totals 16 residues. The germline CDR1 and CDR2 sequences are SEHNR and FQNEAQ (reference sequence). Here the CDR3 DNA reads TGTGCCAGCAGCTTAGGAGGACCGGCAACTAATGAAAAACTGTTTTTT. It yields the protein CASSLGGPATNEKLFF.

This clonotype was observed a few times. This chain uses TRBV30 with TRBJ2-5; TRBD1 is a possible D gene (5 bases). Germline lookup yields CDR1 GTSNPN and CDR2 SVGIG (reference sequence). Trimming cost V 0 bases and J 7 bases, with 15 bases left between them. The CDR3 has 14 residues. The CDR3 sequence: CAWSVWTTDGTQYF. CDR3 nucleotides: TGTGCCTGGAGTGTCTGGACAACCGACGGGACCCAGTACTTC.